A single T cell receptor beta chain is shown here with its context. Its antigen is not yet known. No base-level quality is on record; no much larger clone is a single base apart. The library was made by PCR. Sequenced on an Illumina iSeq 100. The authors processed their data as follows. Non-productive sequences were removed, and CDR3s that did not start with C, did not end with F or W, or were shorter than 7 amino acids were discarded. Similarity between CDR3 sequences was evaluated in R version 3.6.1 using Levenshtein distances (stringdist) and unrooted phylogenetic trees (ape). The public reads were reanalyzed by TCRdb: fastp trimming at Q25, MiXCR alignment, in-frame beta chains only. Under each unique CDR3 protein, matching rows form one entry showing the most common genes and DNA. The V and J calls, along with clone size, are taken from TCRdb and not from the paper's own processing. Within this sample are 12,000 to 15,000 distinct CDR3 sequences, with roughly 71% of them counted one time only. The ten top clones hold approximately 1.1% of the sample.

The sample is drawn from a study of vaccination and CD4 T cells after COVID-19 (dated by TCRdb to 2021 to 2024). Describing the broader study: Convalescent patients had a positive SARS-CoV-2 result on nasal swab PCR, and of these patients, several had mild disease and one had severe disease. The convalescent cohort comprised six males and four females, including two Hispanic individuals, seven Caucasians, two Asians and one multiracial person. Participants got two doses of the Pfizer-BioNTech BNT162b2 vaccine (n=8) or two doses of the Moderna mRNA-1273 vaccine (n=2). Post-COVID blood samples from convalescent patients were collected a median of about 100 days after diagnosis, with a range of roughly 30 to 170 days. Post-vaccine blood samples were taken a median of roughly 72 days after the second vaccine dose, with a range of roughly 13 to 250 days. In around 9 COVID-19 convalescent patients and a few infection-naive healthy vaccine recipients, researchers compared the spike-specific CD4+ TCR repertoire from before mRNA vaccination with the repertoire from after. The investigation overall reported the following: An increase in the median number of SARS-CoV-2-reactive clonotypes from approximately 20 after infection to a few dozen after vaccination was observed, but the change was not found to be significant. In convalescent patients, a median roughly 85% of post-vaccine SARS-CoV-2-reactive clones were detected only after vaccination, and vaccine-specific priming was suggested by this finding. Nearly all vaccine-specific clones in convalescent patients (304 of 307) were mono-reactive for SARS-CoV-2 spike rather than cross-reactive with common cold coronaviruses. The number of convalescent patients in the study was relatively small, and the study did not examine early timepoints following natural infection.

From the cysteine through the phenylalanine, the CDR3 covers 13 amino acids. The sequence is cut down to CDR3 DNA, 39 bases in frame from base 1. V is cut by 1 base and J by 3 bases, and the space between the germline ends is 6 bases. CDR1 SEHNR and CDR2 FQNEAQ are derived from the germline V gene (reference sequence). The convalescent patients' positive SARS-CoV-2 PCR tests were from March to December 2020, which was before the Alpha, Beta and Delta variants emerged in the United States. Ficoll-Paque Plus gradient centrifugation was used to isolate PBMCs from whole blood, and the isolated PBMCs were then either used fresh or cryopreserved at -140C.

This clonotype was sampled from a human donor who had recovered from COVID-19. The sample was CD4+ T cells from blood, taken after SARS-CoV-2 vaccination. The chain links TRBV7-9 with TRBJ1-2; the D gene lacks a confident call. The CDR3 corresponds to CASSLDSHYGYTF. The nucleotide sequence reads as follows: TGTGCCAGCAGCTTAGATTCTCACTATGGCTACACCTTC. Reference TRBV7-9 and TRBJ1-2 genes cover what lies past the CDR3, so the full variable domain is DTGVSQNPRHKITKRGQNVTFRCDPISEHNRLYWYRQTLGQGPEFLTYFQNEAQLEKSRLLSDRFSAERPKGSFSTLEIQRTEQGDSAMYLCASSLDSHYGYTFGSGTRLTVV.